The present T cell receptor (beta chain) was sequenced within a study of blood T cell repertoires in COVID-19. Study background: Donors in the United States, Italy and Spain gave samples during acute or convalescent COVID-19. Sources were T cells, B-cell-depleted T cells, or PBMCs; the material itself was cDNA or gDNA.

Using immunoSEQ multiplex PCR, the repertoire was profiled, and TCRdb retains in-frame clones only, with some absent. This table holds 40,000 to 55,000 clones, roughly nine tenths found once. CDR1 and CDR2 (germline): KGHSH, LQKENI. This CDR3 is 15 amino acids long. Trimming took off 1 base at V and 4 bases at J, with 10 bases between the two ends. This sequence was found in a man between 70 and 80 years old with active COVID-19. The V and J genes are TRBV18 and TRBJ2-2; D not resolved. The sequencing input was peripheral blood. CDR3 region: CASSPLQSSTGELFF. CDR3 coding DNA: TGTGCCAGCTCACCACTTCAATCATCCACCGGGGAGCTGTTTTTT.